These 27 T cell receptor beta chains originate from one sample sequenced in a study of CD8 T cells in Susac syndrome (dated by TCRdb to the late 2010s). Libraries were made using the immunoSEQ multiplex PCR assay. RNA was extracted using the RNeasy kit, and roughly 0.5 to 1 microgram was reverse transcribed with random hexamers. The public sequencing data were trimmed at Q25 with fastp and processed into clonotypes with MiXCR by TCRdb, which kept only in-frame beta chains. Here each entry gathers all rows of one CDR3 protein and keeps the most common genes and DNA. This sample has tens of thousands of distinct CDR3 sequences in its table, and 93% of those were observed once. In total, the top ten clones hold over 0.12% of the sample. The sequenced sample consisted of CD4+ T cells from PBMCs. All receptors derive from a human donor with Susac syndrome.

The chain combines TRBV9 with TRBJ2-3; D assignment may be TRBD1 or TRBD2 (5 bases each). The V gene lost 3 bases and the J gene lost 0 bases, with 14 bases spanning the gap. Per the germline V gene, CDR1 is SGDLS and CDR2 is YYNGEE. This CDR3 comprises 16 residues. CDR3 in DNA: TGTGCCAGCAGCGCGGGACCAGGGTCTAGCACAGATACGCAGTATTTT. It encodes CASSAGPGSSTDTQYF.

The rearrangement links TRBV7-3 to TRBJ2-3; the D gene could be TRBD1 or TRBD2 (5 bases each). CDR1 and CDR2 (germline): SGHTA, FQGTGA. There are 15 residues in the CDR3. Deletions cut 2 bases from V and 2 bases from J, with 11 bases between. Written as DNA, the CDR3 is TGTGCCAGCAGCTTACGGGGCCTTGACACAGATACGCAGTATTTT. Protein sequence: CASSLRGLDTDTQYF.

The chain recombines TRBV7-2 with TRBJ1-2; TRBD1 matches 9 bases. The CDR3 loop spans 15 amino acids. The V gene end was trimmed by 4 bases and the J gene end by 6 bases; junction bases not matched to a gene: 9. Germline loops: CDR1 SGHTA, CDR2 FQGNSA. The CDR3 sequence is CASSSGTGIFNGYTF. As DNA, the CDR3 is TGTGCCAGCAGCTCCGGGACAGGGATTTTCAATGGCTACACCTTC.

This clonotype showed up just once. CDR3 DNA: TGTGCCAGCAGCGGCAGACTAGCGGGGAGGTTTGAGCAGTTCTTC. Translation gives CASSGRLAGRFEQFF. This chain uses TRBV9 with TRBJ2-1; 11 nucleotides line up with TRBD2. Germline CDR1 reads SGDLS; CDR2 reads YYNGEE. CDR3 length equals 15 residues. J lost 9 bases, V lost 3 bases, and 8 bases had no gene match.

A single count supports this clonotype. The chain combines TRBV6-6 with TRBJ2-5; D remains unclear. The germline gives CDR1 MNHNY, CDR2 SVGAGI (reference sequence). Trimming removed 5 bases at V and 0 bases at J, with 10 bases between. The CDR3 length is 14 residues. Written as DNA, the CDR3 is TGTGCCAGCAGTACCGGGCGGTACCAAGAGACCCAGTACTTC. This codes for CASSTGRYQETQYF.

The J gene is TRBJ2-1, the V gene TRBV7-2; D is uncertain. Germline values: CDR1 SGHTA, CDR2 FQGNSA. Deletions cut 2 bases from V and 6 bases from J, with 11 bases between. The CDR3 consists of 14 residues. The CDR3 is CASSLRAGPNEQFF. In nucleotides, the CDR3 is TGTGCCAGCAGCTTAAGAGCAGGACCCAATGAGCAGTTCTTC.

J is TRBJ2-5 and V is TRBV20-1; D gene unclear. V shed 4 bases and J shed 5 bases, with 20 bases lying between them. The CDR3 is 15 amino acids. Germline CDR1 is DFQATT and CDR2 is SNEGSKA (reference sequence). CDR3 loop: CSAIRVRVRWETQYF. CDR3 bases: TGCAGTGCTATTCGGGTTAGGGTTAGGTGGGAGACCCAGTACTTC.

CDR3 residues: CSARIASGNTIYF. CDR3 sequence (DNA): TGCAGTGCTAGAATCGCCTCTGGAAACACCATATATTTT. The genes are TRBV20-1 and TRBJ1-3; D uncertain. CDR3 length equals 13 residues. V gave up 2 bases and J gave up 0 bases, with 5 bases separating them. Looked up from germline, CDR1 is DFQATT and CDR2 is SNEGSKA (reference sequence).

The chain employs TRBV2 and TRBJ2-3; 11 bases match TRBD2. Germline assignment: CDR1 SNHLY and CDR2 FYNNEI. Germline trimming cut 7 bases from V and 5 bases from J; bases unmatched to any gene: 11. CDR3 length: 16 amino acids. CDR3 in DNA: TGTGCCAGCACCCAGAAATTAGGACTAGCGGGAGATACGCAGTATTTT. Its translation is CASTQKLGLAGDTQYF.

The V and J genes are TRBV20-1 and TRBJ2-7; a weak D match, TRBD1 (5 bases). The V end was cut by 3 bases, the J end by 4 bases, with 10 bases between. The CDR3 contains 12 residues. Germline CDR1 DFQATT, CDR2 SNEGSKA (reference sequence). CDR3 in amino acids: CSASRTPYEQYF. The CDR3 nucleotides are TGCAGTGCTAGTAGGACACCTTACGAGCAGTACTTC.

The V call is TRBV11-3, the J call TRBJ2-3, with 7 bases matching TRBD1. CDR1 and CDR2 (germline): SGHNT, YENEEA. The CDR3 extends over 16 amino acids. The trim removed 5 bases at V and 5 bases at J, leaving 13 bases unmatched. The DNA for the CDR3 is TGTGCCAGCAGCAAACGACAGGGTAAACTTGTAGATACGCAGTATTTT. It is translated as CASSKRQGKLVDTQYF.

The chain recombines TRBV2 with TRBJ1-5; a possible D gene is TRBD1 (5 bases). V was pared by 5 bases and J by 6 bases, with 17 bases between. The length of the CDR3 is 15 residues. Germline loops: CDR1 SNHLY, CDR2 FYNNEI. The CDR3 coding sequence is TGTGCCAGCAGTCTTACATGGACGGGGACTCAGCCCCAGCATTTT. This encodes CASSLTWTGTQPQHF. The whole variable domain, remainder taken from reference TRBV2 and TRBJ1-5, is EPEVTQTPSHQVTQMGQEVILRCVPISNHLYFYWYRQILGQKVEFLVSFYNNEISEKSEIFDDQFSVERPDGSNFTLKIRSTKLEDSAMYFCASSLTWTGTQPQHFGDGTRLSIL.

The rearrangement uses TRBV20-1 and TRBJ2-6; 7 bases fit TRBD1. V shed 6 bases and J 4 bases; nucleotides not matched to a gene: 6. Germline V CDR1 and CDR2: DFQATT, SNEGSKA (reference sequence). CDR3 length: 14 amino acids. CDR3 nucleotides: TGCAGTGCCCCCAGGGGGAGCGGGGCCAACGTCCTGACTTTC. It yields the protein CSAPRGSGANVLTF.

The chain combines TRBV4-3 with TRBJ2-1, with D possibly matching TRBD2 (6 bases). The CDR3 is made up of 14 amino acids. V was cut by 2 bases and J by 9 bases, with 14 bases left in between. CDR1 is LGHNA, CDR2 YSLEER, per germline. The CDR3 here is CASSQRGSEGEQFF. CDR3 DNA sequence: TGCGCCAGCAGCCAACGAGGATCGGAGGGTGAGCAGTTCTTC.

The CDR3 DNA follows: TGCAGTGCCCTGGGACAGGGCTACAATGAGCAGTTCTTC. This encodes CSALGQGYNEQFF. The chain joins TRBV20-1 to TRBJ2-1, with 9 bases identical to TRBD1. The V gene end was trimmed by 6 bases and the J gene end by 3 bases; junction bases not matched to a gene: 3. The CDR3 is made up of 13 amino acids. Germline CDR1 reads DFQATT; CDR2 reads SNEGSKA (reference sequence).

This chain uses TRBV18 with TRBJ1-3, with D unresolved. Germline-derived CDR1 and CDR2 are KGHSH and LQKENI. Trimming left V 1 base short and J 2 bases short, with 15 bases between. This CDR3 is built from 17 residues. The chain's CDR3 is CASSPQTGPVTGNTIYF. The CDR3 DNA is TGTGCCAGCTCACCACAGACCGGACCTGTGACTGGAAACACCATATATTTT. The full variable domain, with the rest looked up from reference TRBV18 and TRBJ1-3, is NAGVMQNPRHLVRRRGQEARLRCSPMKGHSHVYWYRQLPEEGLKFMVYLQKENIIDESGMPKERFSAEFPKEGPSILRIQQVVRGDSAAYFCASSPQTGPVTGNTIYFGEGSWLTVV.

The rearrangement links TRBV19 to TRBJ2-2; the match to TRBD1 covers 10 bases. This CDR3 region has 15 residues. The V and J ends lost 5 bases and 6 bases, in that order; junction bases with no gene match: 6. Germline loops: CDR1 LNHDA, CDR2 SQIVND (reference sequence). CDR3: CASSSGQGSAGELFF. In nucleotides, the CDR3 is TGTGCCAGTAGTTCGGGACAGGGGTCAGCCGGGGAGCTGTTTTTT.

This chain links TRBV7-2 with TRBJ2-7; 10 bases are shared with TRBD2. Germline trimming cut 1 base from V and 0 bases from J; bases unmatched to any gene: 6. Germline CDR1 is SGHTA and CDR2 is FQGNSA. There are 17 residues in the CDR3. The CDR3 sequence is CASSLEVLAGSSYEQYF. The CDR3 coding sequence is TGTGCCAGCAGCTTAGAAGTACTAGCGGGGAGCTCCTACGAGCAGTACTTC. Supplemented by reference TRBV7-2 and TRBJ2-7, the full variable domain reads GAGVSQSPSNKVTEKGKDVELRCDPISGHTALYWYRQSLGQGLEFLIYFQGNSAPDKSGLPSDRFSAERTGGSVSTLTIQRTQQEDSAVYLCASSLEVLAGSSYEQYFGPGTRLTVT.

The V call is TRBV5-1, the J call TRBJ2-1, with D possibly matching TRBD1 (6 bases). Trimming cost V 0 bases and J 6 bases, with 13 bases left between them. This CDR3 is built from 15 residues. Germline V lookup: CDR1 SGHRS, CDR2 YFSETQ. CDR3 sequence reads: CASSLAAGVGNEQFF. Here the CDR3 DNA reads TGCGCCAGCAGCTTGGCCGCAGGGGTAGGCAATGAGCAGTTCTTC.

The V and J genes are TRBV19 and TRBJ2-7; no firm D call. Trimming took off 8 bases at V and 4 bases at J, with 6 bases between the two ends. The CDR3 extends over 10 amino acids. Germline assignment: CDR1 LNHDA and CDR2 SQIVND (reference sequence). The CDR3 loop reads CASGNYEQYF. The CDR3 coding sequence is TGTGCCAGTGGTAATTACGAGCAGTACTTC.

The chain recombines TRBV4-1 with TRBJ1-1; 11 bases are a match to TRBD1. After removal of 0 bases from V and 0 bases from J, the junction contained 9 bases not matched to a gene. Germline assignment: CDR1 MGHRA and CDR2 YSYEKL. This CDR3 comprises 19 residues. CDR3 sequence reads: CASSQDGAGTGGVNTEAFF. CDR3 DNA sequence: TGCGCCAGCAGCCAAGATGGGGCCGGGACAGGGGGGGTGAACACTGAAGCTTTCTTT.

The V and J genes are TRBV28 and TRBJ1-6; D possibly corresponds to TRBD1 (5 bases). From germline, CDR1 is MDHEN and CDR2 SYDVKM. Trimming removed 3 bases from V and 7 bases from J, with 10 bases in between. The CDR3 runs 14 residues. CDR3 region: CASSLLQANSPLHF. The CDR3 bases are TGTGCCAGCAGTTTGTTACAGGCCAATTCACCCCTCCACTTT.

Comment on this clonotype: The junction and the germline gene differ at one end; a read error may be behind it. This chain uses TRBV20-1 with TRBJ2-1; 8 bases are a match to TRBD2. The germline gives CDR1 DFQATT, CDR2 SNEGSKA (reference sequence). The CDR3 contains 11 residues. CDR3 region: CRGGGNNEQFF. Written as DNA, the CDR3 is TGTCGGGGCGGGGGGAACAATGAGCAGTTCTTC.

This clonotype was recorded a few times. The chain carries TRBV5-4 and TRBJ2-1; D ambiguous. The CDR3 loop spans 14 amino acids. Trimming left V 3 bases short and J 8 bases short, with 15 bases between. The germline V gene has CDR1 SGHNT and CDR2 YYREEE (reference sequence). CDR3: CASSSYVSSHEQFF. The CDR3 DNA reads TGTGCCAGCAGCTCCTATGTCTCGAGCCATGAGCAGTTCTTC.

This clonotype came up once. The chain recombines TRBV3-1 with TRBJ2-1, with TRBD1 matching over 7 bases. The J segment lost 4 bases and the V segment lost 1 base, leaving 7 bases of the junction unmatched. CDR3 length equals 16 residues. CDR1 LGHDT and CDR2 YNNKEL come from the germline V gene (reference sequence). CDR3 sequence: CASSQGSNRGYNEQFF. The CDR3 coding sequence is TGTGCCAGCAGCCAAGGCTCGAACAGGGGATACAATGAGCAGTTCTTC.

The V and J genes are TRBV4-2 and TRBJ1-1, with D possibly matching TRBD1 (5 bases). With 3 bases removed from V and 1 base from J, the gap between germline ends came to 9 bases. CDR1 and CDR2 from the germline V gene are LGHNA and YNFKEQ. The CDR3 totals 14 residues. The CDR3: CASSHSDRNTEAFF. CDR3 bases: TGTGCCAGCAGCCACTCCGACAGGAACACTGAAGCTTTCTTT.

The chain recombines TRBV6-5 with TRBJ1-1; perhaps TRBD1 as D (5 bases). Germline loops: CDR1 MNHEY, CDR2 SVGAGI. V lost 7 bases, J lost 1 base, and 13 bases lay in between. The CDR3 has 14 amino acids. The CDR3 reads CASTERGANTEAFF. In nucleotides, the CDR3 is TGTGCCAGCACCGAGAGGGGTGCGAACACTGAAGCTTTCTTT.